A few counts support the clone carrying this T cell receptor (beta chain). Its antigen is still unknown. This entry comes from a study of T cell repertoires in cytomegalovirus infection. The study, taken as a whole, reports: Clonotypes of TCR beta that were HLA-C-restricted and CMV-specific dominated the ex vivo response.

TCRdb re-analysed the reads in MiXCR, keeping a single row per CDR3 protein. The data hold some 350,000 distinct CDR3 sequences, with about 32% observed a single time. The CDR3 runs to 15 residues. The germline V and J ends were trimmed by 6 bases and 5 bases, with 19 bases remaining between them. The V and J genes are TRBV12-3 or TRBV12-4 and TRBJ1-2; weak D call: TRBD1 (6 bases). This clonotype was sampled from a human donor in good health (CMV status not recorded). Some clones in this sample may be carry-over from other donors' samples. The sample consisted of cultured PBMCs, taken from culture after CMV antigen stimulation. CDR3 nucleotides: TGTGCCAGCAGCCATACAGGGCGGTTTGAGTATGGCTACACCTTC. Residues: CASSHTGRFEYGYTF.